Shown below are 24 T cell receptor beta chains from a single sample sequenced in a study of blood T cell repertoires in COVID-19. TCRdb keeps only in-frame clones here, not all; method: immunoSEQ multiplex PCR. The sample holds around 190,000 clones, about 88% seen once. The specimen was peripheral blood. These receptors originate from a man aged 45-60 years with COVID-19, enrolled during active disease.

CDR3 amino acids: CASSAQGGAPFDEQYF. CDR3 nucleotides: TGTGCCAGCAGCGCCCAAGGGGGGGCCCCCTTCGACGAGCAGTACTTC. The chain joins TRBV7-2 to TRBJ2-7, with D tentatively TRBD2 (7 bases). This CDR3 spans 16 amino acids. V shed 5 bases and J shed 5 bases, with 22 bases lying between them. Germline assignment: CDR1 SGHTA and CDR2 FQGNSA.

The chain combines TRBV18 with TRBJ2-2; D is perhaps TRBD1 (5 bases). The V gene's germline CDR1 is KGHSH and CDR2 LQKENI. This CDR3 has 15 amino acids. Between the trimmed V and J ends, which lost 5 bases and 0 bases, there was a span of 10 bases. CDR3 protein: CASSADRTNTGELFF. CDR3 nucleotide sequence: TGTGCCAGCTCAGCTGACAGAACGAACACCGGGGAGCTGTTTTTT. Based on the CDR3 plus reference TRBV18 and TRBJ2-2, the full variable domain is NAGVMQNPRHLVRRRGQEARLRCSPMKGHSHVYWYRQLPEEGLKFMVYLQKENIIDESGMPKERFSAEFPKEGPSILRIQQVVRGDSAAYFCASSADRTNTGELFFGEGSRLTVL.

The chain recombines TRBV7-8 with TRBJ1-5; possible D gene TRBD1, 6 bases. This CDR3 spans 14 amino acids. The ends were cut back, 3 bases at V and 5 bases at J, with 11 bases in the middle. Germline loops: CDR1 SGHVS, CDR2 FQNEAQ. The CDR3 here is CASSFRGADQPQHF. In DNA form, the CDR3 reads TGTGCCAGCAGCTTCCGGGGGGCGGATCAGCCCCAGCATTTT.

The table lists this clone with a count of one. Sequence at one end of the junction differs from germline and may be a read error. CDR3 coding DNA: TGTGCCATCAGTGATAGAGGACACCCGAACTCCGGGGAGCTGTTTTTT. This encodes CAISDRGHPNSGELFF. V and J are TRBV10-3 and TRBJ2-2, with TRBD1 as a possible D gene (5 bases). The CDR3 consists of 16 residues. CDR1 ENHRY and CDR2 SYGVKD come from the germline V gene.

V gene TRBV7-2 combines with J gene TRBJ1-4, with 9 bases matching TRBD1. The CDR3 covers 15 residues. Germline trimming cut 4 bases from V and 8 bases from J; bases unmatched to any gene: 8. Germline V gene sequence: CDR1 SGHTA, CDR2 FQGNSA. CDR3 sequence reads: CASSSLQGANEKLFF. The CDR3 bases are TGTGCCAGCAGCTCGCTACAGGGGGCAAACGAAAAACTGTTTTTT.

This sequence joins TRBV27 and TRBJ1-5; D is uncertain. V lost 8 bases and J 4 bases, leaving 18 bases between the germline ends. Germline V lookup: CDR1 MNHEY, CDR2 SMNVEV (reference sequence). The length of the CDR3 is 15 residues. Here the CDR3 reads CASGLIKGGNQPQHF. Written as DNA, the CDR3 is TGTGCCAGCGGCCTGATAAAAGGAGGGAATCAGCCCCAGCATTTT.

The V call is TRBV12-3 or TRBV12-4, the J call TRBJ1-2; 7 bases line up with TRBD1. V was pared by 6 bases and J by 4 bases, with 5 bases of the junction left unmatched. The CDR3 is made up of 13 amino acids. The CDR3 DNA is TGTGCCAGCAGCCCAGGGGGAACCTATGGCTACACCTTC. Its translation is CASSPGGTYGYTF.

The chain recombines TRBV2 with TRBJ1-5; TRBD1 aligns across 7 bases. The CDR3 has 16 residues. The germline V gene encodes CDR1 SNHLY and CDR2 FYNNEI. V trimming: 2 bases; J trimming: 7 bases; junction bases outside the gene matches: 11. The CDR3 sequence: CASSEPGQRFGQPQHF. The CDR3 region has the DNA TGTGCCAGCAGTGAACCGGGACAGAGGTTCGGCCAGCCCCAGCATTTT.

This rearrangement joins TRBV30 to TRBJ1-6, with TRBD1 matching over 12 bases. The CDR3 is made up of 20 amino acids. Per germline, CDR1 GTSNPN and CDR2 SVGIG (reference sequence). Trimming cost V 1 base and J 8 bases; bases outside gene matches: 18. This CDR3 is CAWSGTSGTGGRRWDSPLHF. As DNA, the CDR3 is TGTGCCTGGAGTGGAACCTCTGGGACAGGGGGCCGGAGGTGGGATTCACCCCTCCACTTT.

V and J are TRBV7-9 and TRBJ2-7; 12 bases are a match to TRBD2. The V and J ends lost 5 bases and 6 bases, in that order; junction bases with no gene match: 17. In germline, CDR1 is SEHNR, CDR2 FQNEAQ (reference sequence). This CDR3 comprises 18 residues. CDR3: CASSPRGLAGGPITEQYF. The CDR3 nucleotides are TGTGCCAGCAGCCCTAGAGGTCTAGCGGGAGGGCCCATCACCGAGCAGTACTTC.

In this sample, this clone turned up many times. At the DNA level, this CDR3 is encoded by other sequences in the same sample as well. The chain is built from TRBV11-2 and TRBJ2-1, with 8 bases matching TRBD2. The CDR3 totals 13 residues. Germline assignment: CDR1 SGHAT and CDR2 FQNNGV. The J segment lost 10 bases and the V segment lost 0 bases, leaving 2 bases of the junction unmatched. The CDR3 DNA reads TGTGCCAGCAGCTTAGAAACTAGCGGCGAGCAGTTCTTC. Translation gives CASSLETSGEQFF.

This sequence joins TRBV20-1 and TRBJ1-6; D unresolved. The length of the CDR3 is 10 residues. Trimming took off 3 bases at V and 15 bases at J, with 9 bases between the two ends. CDR1 DFQATT and CDR2 SNEGSKA come from the germline V gene (reference sequence). The CDR3 sequence: CSARSHGLHF. CDR3 bases: TGCAGTGCTAGGAGTCACGGCCTCCACTTT.

The V and J genes are TRBV11-1 and TRBJ2-7; no definite D call. CDR1 and CDR2 (germline): SGHAT, FQDESV (reference sequence). The length of the CDR3 is 12 residues. V lost 5 bases and J 6 bases, leaving 11 bases between the germline ends. The CDR3 DNA reads as TGTGCCAGCAGCCCGCGGTCCGGCGAGCAGTACTTC. The encoded protein is CASSPRSGEQYF. Full variable domain (outside the CDR3, taken from reference TRBV11-1 and TRBJ2-7): EAEVAQSPRYKITEKSQAVAFWCDPISGHATLYWYRQILGQGPELLVQFQDESVVDDSQLPKDRFSAERLKGVDSTLKIQPAELGDSAMYLCASSPRSGEQYFGPGTRLTVT.

The chain combines TRBV11-2 with TRBJ2-7; 7 nucleotides agree with TRBD1. J gave up 1 base and V 1 base, and 10 bases lay outside the gene matches. Germline V gene sequence: CDR1 SGHAT, CDR2 FQNNGV. This CDR3 has 17 residues. As DNA, the CDR3 is TGTGCCAGCAGCTTAGGGACAGGCGGAGTTTCATCCTACGAGCAGTACTTC. As protein: CASSLGTGGVSSYEQYF.

V usage is TRBV7-9 and J usage is TRBJ2-2; D perhaps matches TRBD2 (6 bases). There are 16 residues in the CDR3. The V gene's germline CDR1 is SEHNR and CDR2 FQNEAQ (reference sequence). V was trimmed by 7 bases and J by 1 base, leaving 16 bases between them. The CDR3 loop is CASTPPRRGNTGELFF. As DNA, the CDR3 is TGTGCCAGCACCCCGCCCCGGCGGGGGAACACCGGGGAGCTGTTTTTT.

V is TRBV7-9 and J is TRBJ2-3, with 8 bases that match TRBD2. The CDR3 contains 16 residues. CDR1 is SEHNR, CDR2 FQNEAQ, per germline (reference sequence). V shed 5 bases, J shed 6 bases, and the junction held 13 bases outside the gene matches. For the CDR3, the DNA is TGTGCCAGCAGCAGATTCGGACTAGCCGGGGAGGATACGCAGTATTTT. It yields the protein CASSRFGLAGEDTQYF. Variable domain in full (rest from reference TRBV7-9 and TRBJ2-3): DTGVSQNPRHKITKRGQNVTFRCDPISEHNRLYWYRQTLGQGPEFLTYFQNEAQLEKSRLLSDRFSAERPKGSFSTLEIQRTEQGDSAMYLCASSRFGLAGEDTQYFGPGTRLTVL.

This clone was observed once. CDR3 sequence: CASSYGGKDEKLFF. CDR3 bases: TGTGCCAGCAGTTACGGAGGGAAGGATGAAAAACTGTTTTTT. This sequence joins TRBV6-5 and TRBJ1-4; D is undetermined. V was pared by 2 bases and J by 6 bases, with 10 bases between. The CDR3 spans 14 residues. Germline V gene lookup returns CDR1 MNHEY and CDR2 SVGAGI.

The chain has TRBV6-1 and TRBJ2-3, with TRBD1 as a possible D gene (5 bases). The ends were cut back, 0 bases at V and 2 bases at J, with 9 bases in the middle. Germline V gene data show CDR1 as MNHNS and CDR2 as SASEGT. This CDR3 spans 15 amino acids. CDR3 coding DNA: TGTGCCAGCAGTGAAGCAAGGGGCTACACAGATACGCAGTATTTT. It encodes CASSEARGYTDTQYF.

The genes are TRBV5-1 and TRBJ1-1, with D maybe TRBD1 (5 bases). The length of the CDR3 is 14 residues. The ends were cut back, 4 bases at V and 4 bases at J, with 14 bases in the middle. CDR1 is SGHRS and CDR2 is YFSETQ in the germline V gene. The CDR3 loop reads CASSLGQGLTEAFF. The DNA of the CDR3 is TGCGCCAGCAGCCTGGGGCAGGGACTCACTGAAGCTTTCTTT.

The rearrangement links TRBV3-1 (or the pseudogene TRBV3-2) to TRBJ2-1, with 8 bases aligning to TRBD2. Germline V lookup: CDR1 LGHDT, CDR2 YNNKEL (reference sequence). The CDR3 runs to 15 residues. Trimming cost V 4 bases and J 9 bases; bases outside gene matches: 11. CDR3 in amino acids: CASSPTGGEGAEQFF. The CDR3 DNA follows: TGTGCCAGCAGCCCGACGGGAGGGGAGGGCGCTGAGCAGTTCTTC.

The CDR3 coding sequence is TGTGCCAGCAACCGAGGACTGGAGGGCCCCCAAGAGACCCAGTACTTC. The encoded protein is CASNRGLEGPQETQYF. The J gene is TRBJ2-5, the V gene TRBV9; TRBD2 might be the D (6 bases). The V and J ends lost 6 bases and 1 base respectively, with 19 bases between them. The germline V gene has CDR1 SGDLS and CDR2 YYNGEE. The CDR3 spans 16 residues.

V gene TRBV11-2 combines with J gene TRBJ2-5, with TRBD2 matching 10 bases. The junction had 6 bases not matched to a gene; V was cut back by 3 bases and J by 5 bases. The germline CDR1 and CDR2 sequences are SGHAT and FQNNGV. The CDR3 has 15 residues. The CDR3 loop reads CASSFHGTSEETQYF. In nucleotides, the CDR3 is TGTGCCAGCAGCTTCCACGGGACTAGCGAGGAGACCCAGTACTTC. Full variable domain (outside the CDR3, taken from reference TRBV11-2 and TRBJ2-5): EAGVAQSPRYKIIEKRQSVAFWCNPISGHATLYWYQQILGQGPKLLIQFQNNGVVDDSQLPKDRFSAERLKGVDSTLKIQPAKLEDSAVYLCASSFHGTSEETQYFGPGTRLLVL.

The chain recombines TRBV11-1 with TRBJ2-3; no clear D. The CDR3 is 15 amino acids. Germline V CDR1 and CDR2: SGHAT, FQDESV (reference sequence). V gave up 2 bases and J gave up 1 base, with 10 bases separating them. Written as DNA, the CDR3 is TGTGCCAGCAGCTTATCTATTTCTCGCACAGATACGCAGTATTTT. Its protein is CASSLSISRTDTQYF.

The chain is built from TRBV19 and TRBJ1-2; D call uncertain. Trimming removed 2 bases from V and 3 bases from J, with 10 bases in between. Germline CDR1 is LNHDA and CDR2 is SQIVND (reference sequence). CDR3 length: 14 residues. CDR3 protein: CASSISGGYYGYTF. The CDR3 DNA sequence: TGTGCCAGTAGTATAAGCGGTGGCTACTATGGCTACACCTTC.